A selection of T cell receptor beta chains follows, all from one sample in a study of T cell changes during pregnancy in multiple sclerosis. Data came from immunoSEQ multiplex PCR; TCRdb stores just in-frame clones and leaves some out. The repertoire holds 50,000 to 65,000 clones, around 90% seen once, with approximately 3% in the top ten. The source material was CD8+ T cells from peripheral blood mononuclear cells, sampled before pregnancy. The receptors originated from a female donor with multiple sclerosis, enrolled in a pregnancy study. Each CDR3 is given with its conserved first and last residue. Fields, in order: D gene, clone size, V gene, J gene, CDR3 DNA, CDR3 protein. A D gene is named only where the DNA matches it firmly. The size entry is marked missing in some rows and otherwise reads once, few, many or a size class.

d_call: NA
clone_size: NA
v_call: TRBV15
j_call: TRBJ1-5
cdr3_nt: TGTGCCACCAGCAGAGATCGTCAGGGGATTTTGGGCAATCAGCCCCAGCATTTT
cdr3_aa: CATSRDRQGILGNQPQHF

d_call: NA
clone_size: NA
v_call: TRBV11-3
j_call: TRBJ2-3
cdr3_nt: TGTGCCAGCAGCTTATATACTTCTTCCACAGATACGCAGTATTTT
cdr3_aa: CASSLYTSSTDTQYF

d_call: NA
clone_size: NA
v_call: TRBV6-5
j_call: TRBJ1-1
cdr3_nt: TGTGCCAGCACCCAACAGGGATACACTGAAGCTTTCTTT
cdr3_aa: CASTQQGYTEAFF

d_call: TRBD1
clone_size: NA
v_call: TRBV15
j_call: TRBJ2-1
cdr3_nt: TGTGCCACCAGCAGAGATTTGGGGGACAGGGTTAGTAATGAGCAGTTCTTC
cdr3_aa: CATSRDLGDRVSNEQFF

d_call: NA
clone_size: NA
v_call: TRBV9
j_call: TRBJ2-2
cdr3_nt: TGTGCCAGCAGCCCTAGGCCGGGACTGAACACCGGGGAGCTGTTTTTT
cdr3_aa: CASSPRPGLNTGELFF

d_call: TRBD1
clone_size: NA
v_call: TRBV2
j_call: TRBJ2-1
cdr3_nt: TGTGCCAGCAGTACTACCCCCGGGACAGACTCCTACAATGAGCAGTTCTTC
cdr3_aa: CASSTTPGTDSYNEQFF

d_call: NA
clone_size: NA
v_call: TRBV6-6
j_call: TRBJ2-7
cdr3_nt: TGTGCCAGCTCGTCGGCCTACGAGCAGTACTTC
cdr3_aa: CASSSAYEQYF

d_call: NA
clone_size: NA
v_call: TRBV7-2
j_call: TRBJ2-7
cdr3_nt: TGTGCCAGCAGCTTATATCGACAGGACTACGAGCAGTACTTC
cdr3_aa: CASSLYRQDYEQYF

d_call: TRBD1
clone_size: few
v_call: TRBV10-1
j_call: TRBJ1-6
cdr3_nt: TGCGCCAGCCGAGACCGGGACAGAAATTCACCCCTCCACTTT
cdr3_aa: CASRDRDRNSPLHF

d_call: NA
clone_size: NA
v_call: TRBV20-1
j_call: TRBJ2-1
cdr3_nt: TGCAGTGCCCCGGGGAATGAGCAGTTCTTC
cdr3_aa: CSAPGNEQFF

d_call: NA
clone_size: NA
v_call: TRBV18
j_call: TRBJ1-2
cdr3_nt: TGTGCCAGCTCAGGACAGATCAATGGCTACACCTTC
cdr3_aa: CASSGQINGYTF

d_call: NA
clone_size: NA
v_call: TRBV9
j_call: TRBJ2-3
cdr3_nt: TGTGCCAGCAGCGACGGGACTTTGGATACGCAGTATTTT
cdr3_aa: CASSDGTLDTQYF

d_call: NA
clone_size: NA
v_call: TRBV25-1
j_call: TRBJ2-3
cdr3_nt: TGTGCCAGCAGTGAATCAATGACTAGTACGTCAGATACGCAGTATTTT
cdr3_aa: CASSESMTSTSDTQYF

d_call: NA
clone_size: NA
v_call: TRBV7-3
j_call: TRBJ2-3
cdr3_nt: TGTGCCAGCAGCTTACGTGGCGCGGTGGGCACAGATACGCAGTATTTT
cdr3_aa: CASSLRGAVGTDTQYF

d_call: NA
clone_size: NA
v_call: TRBV5-4
j_call: TRBJ1-1
cdr3_nt: TGTGCCAGCAGCTTGGCCGGGAACACTGAAGCTTTCTTT
cdr3_aa: CASSLAGNTEAFF

d_call: NA
clone_size: NA
v_call: TRBV29-1
j_call: TRBJ2-2
cdr3_nt: TGCAGCGTTGGACAGGACACCGGGGAGCTGTTTTTT
cdr3_aa: CSVGQDTGELFF

d_call: TRBD1
clone_size: NA
v_call: TRBV4-1
j_call: TRBJ1-2
cdr3_nt: TGCGCCAGCAGCCAAGATCAGGGGACAGGGGGCGCGGGAGGCTACACCTTC
cdr3_aa: CASSQDQGTGGAGGYTF

d_call: NA
clone_size: NA
v_call: TRBV4-2
j_call: TRBJ2-1
cdr3_nt: TGTGCCAGCAGCCAAGGGCGGCGAGAGCAGTTCTTC
cdr3_aa: CASSQGRREQFF

d_call: NA
clone_size: NA
v_call: TRBV4-2
j_call: TRBJ2-7
cdr3_nt: TGTGCCAGCAGCCAAGATAAGACAGCCTACGAGCAGTACTTC
cdr3_aa: CASSQDKTAYEQYF

d_call: NA
clone_size: NA
v_call: TRBV6-6
j_call: TRBJ1-2
cdr3_nt: TGTGCCAGCAGTTACACATCAGGGGCAGGCTATGGCTACACCTTC
cdr3_aa: CASSYTSGAGYGYTF

d_call: TRBD1
clone_size: NA
v_call: TRBV5-6
j_call: TRBJ2-7
cdr3_nt: TGTGCCAGCAGCCCCGGGACAGGGGAAGAGCAGTACTTC
cdr3_aa: CASSPGTGEEQYF

d_call: NA
clone_size: NA
v_call: TRBV7-9
j_call: TRBJ1-1
cdr3_nt: TGTGCCAGCAGCCTGGACACGAACACTGAAGCTTTCTTT
cdr3_aa: CASSLDTNTEAFF

d_call: NA
clone_size: NA
v_call: TRBV5-4
j_call: TRBJ2-3
cdr3_nt: TGTGCCAGCAGCTTTGGGACAACTACGCAGTATTTT
cdr3_aa: CASSFGTTTQYF

d_call: TRBD2
clone_size: NA
v_call: TRBV5-1
j_call: TRBJ2-3
cdr3_nt: TGCGCCAGCAGCTTCTTCAGCGGGGGGGCATTAGATACGCAGTATTTT
cdr3_aa: CASSFFSGGALDTQYF

d_call: NA
clone_size: NA
v_call: TRBV4-3
j_call: TRBJ2-7
cdr3_nt: TGCGCCAGCAGCCAAGTTCAGGGGATCTACGAGCAGTACTTC
cdr3_aa: CASSQVQGIYEQYF

d_call: TRBD1
clone_size: NA
v_call: TRBV13
j_call: TRBJ1-1
cdr3_nt: TGTGCCAGCAGCTTGGGGACAGTGGGGACTGAAGCTTTCTTT
cdr3_aa: CASSLGTVGTEAFF

d_call: TRBD1
clone_size: NA
v_call: TRBV14
j_call: TRBJ1-1
cdr3_nt: TGTGCCAGCCGCGGGACAGGCGGGACTGAAGCTTTCTTT
cdr3_aa: CASRGTGGTEAFF

d_call: NA
clone_size: NA
v_call: TRBV21-1
j_call: TRBJ1-1
cdr3_nt: TGTGCCAGCAGCATAGGACAGGGTATCACTGAAGCTTTCTTT
cdr3_aa: CASSIGQGITEAFF

d_call: NA
clone_size: NA
v_call: TRBV7-9
j_call: TRBJ2-3
cdr3_nt: TGTGCCAGCAGCTCAACGCTTTCGGGTAACACAGATACGCAGTATTTT
cdr3_aa: CASSSTLSGNTDTQYF

d_call: NA
clone_size: NA
v_call: TRBV4-2
j_call: TRBJ1-1
cdr3_nt: TGTGCCAGCAGCCCGACCGGGGGTATGAACACTGAAGCTTTCTTT
cdr3_aa: CASSPTGGMNTEAFF

d_call: TRBD1
clone_size: NA
v_call: TRBV5-6
j_call: TRBJ2-7
cdr3_nt: TGTGCCAGCAGCTGGGGACAGGGGGCGAACGAGCAGTACTTC
cdr3_aa: CASSWGQGANEQYF

d_call: NA
clone_size: NA
v_call: TRBV5-8
j_call: TRBJ1-1
cdr3_nt: TGTGCCAGCAGCTTCCGAGGTGGCACTGAAGCTTTCTTT
cdr3_aa: CASSFRGGTEAFF

d_call: TRBD1
clone_size: once
v_call: TRBV27
j_call: TRBJ2-7
cdr3_nt: TGTGCCAGCAGTTTTTCCCCGGACAGGGCGGGCGAGCAGTACTTC
cdr3_aa: CASSFSPDRAGEQYF